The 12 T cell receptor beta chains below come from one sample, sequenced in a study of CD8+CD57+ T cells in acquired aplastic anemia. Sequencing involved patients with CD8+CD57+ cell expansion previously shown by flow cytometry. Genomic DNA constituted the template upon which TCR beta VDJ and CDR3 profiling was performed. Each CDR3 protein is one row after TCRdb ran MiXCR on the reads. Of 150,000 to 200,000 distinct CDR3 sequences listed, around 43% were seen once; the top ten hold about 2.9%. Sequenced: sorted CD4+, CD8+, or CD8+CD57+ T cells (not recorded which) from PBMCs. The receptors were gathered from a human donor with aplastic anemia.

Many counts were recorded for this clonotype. CDR3 nucleotide sequence: TGTGCCAGCAGTTTGTATATTGGTGCAAACACTGAAGCTTTCTTT. This translates into CASSLYIGANTEAFF. The chain joins TRBV12-3 or TRBV12-4 to TRBJ1-1; D gene unclear. V was clipped by 3 bases and J by 2 bases, with 13 bases between them. This CDR3 spans 15 amino acids.

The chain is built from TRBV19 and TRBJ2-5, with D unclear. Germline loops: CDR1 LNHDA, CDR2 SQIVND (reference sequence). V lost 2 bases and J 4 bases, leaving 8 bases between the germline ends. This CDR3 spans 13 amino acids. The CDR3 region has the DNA TGTGCCAGTAGTATAAGGCCTGGAGAGACCCAGTACTTC. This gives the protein CASSIRPGETQYF. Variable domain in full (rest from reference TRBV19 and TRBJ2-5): DGGITQSPKYLFRKEGQNVTLSCEQNLNHDAMYWYRQDPGQGLRLIYYSQIVNDFQKGDIAEGYSVSREKKESFPLTVTSAQKNPTAFYLCASSIRPGETQYFGPGTRLLVL.

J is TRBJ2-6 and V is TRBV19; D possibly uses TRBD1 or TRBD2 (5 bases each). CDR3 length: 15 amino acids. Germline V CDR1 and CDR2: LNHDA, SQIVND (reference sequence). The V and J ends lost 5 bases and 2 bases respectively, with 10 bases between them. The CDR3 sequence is CASSYQGAGANVLTF. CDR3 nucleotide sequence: TGTGCCAGTAGTTATCAGGGAGCTGGGGCCAACGTCCTGACTTTC. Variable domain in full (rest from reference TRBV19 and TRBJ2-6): DGGITQSPKYLFRKEGQNVTLSCEQNLNHDAMYWYRQDPGQGLRLIYYSQIVNDFQKGDIAEGYSVSREKKESFPLTVTSAQKNPTAFYLCASSYQGAGANVLTFGAGSRLTVL.

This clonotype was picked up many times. CDR3 bases: TGTGCCAGTAGTCCAAGACTAGCGCTAACAGATACGCAGTATTTT. It codes for CASSPRLALTDTQYF. V and J are TRBV19 and TRBJ2-3; TRBD2 agrees at 8 bases. V lost 5 bases, J lost 3 bases, and 7 bases stayed unmatched. Germline CDR1 LNHDA, CDR2 SQIVND (reference sequence). CDR3 length equals 15 residues.

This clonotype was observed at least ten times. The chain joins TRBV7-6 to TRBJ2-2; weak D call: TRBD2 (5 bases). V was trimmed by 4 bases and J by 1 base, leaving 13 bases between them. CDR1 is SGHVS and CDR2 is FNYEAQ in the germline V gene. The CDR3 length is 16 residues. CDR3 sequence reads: CASSSRGGGNTGELFF. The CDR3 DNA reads TGTGCCAGCAGCTCACGAGGCGGAGGGAACACCGGGGAGCTGTTTTTT.

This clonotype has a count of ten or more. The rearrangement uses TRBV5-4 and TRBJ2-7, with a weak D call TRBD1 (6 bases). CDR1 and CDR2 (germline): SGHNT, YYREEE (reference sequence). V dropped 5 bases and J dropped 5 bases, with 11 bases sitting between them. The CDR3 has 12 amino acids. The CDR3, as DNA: TGTGCCAGCAGTCGGGACATCCACGAGCAGTACTTC. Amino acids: CASSRDIHEQYF.

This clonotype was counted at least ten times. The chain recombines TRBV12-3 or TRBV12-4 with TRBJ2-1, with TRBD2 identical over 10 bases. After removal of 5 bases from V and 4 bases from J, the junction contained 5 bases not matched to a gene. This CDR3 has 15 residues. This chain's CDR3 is CASSRSSGSYNEQFF. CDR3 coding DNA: TGTGCCAGCAGTAGATCTAGCGGGAGTTACAATGAGCAGTTCTTC.

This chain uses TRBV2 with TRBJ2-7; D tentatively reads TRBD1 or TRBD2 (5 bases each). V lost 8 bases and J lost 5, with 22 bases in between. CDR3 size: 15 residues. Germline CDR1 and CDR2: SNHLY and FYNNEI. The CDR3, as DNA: TGTGCCAGCTCTCGGGATAGACAGTCGAACCACGAGCAGTACTTC. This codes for CASSRDRQSNHEQYF. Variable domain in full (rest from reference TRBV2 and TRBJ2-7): EPEVTQTPSHQVTQMGQEVILRCVPISNHLYFYWYRQILGQKVEFLVSFYNNEISEKSEIFDDQFSVERPDGSNFTLKIRSTKLEDSAMYFCASSRDRQSNHEQYFGPGTRLTVT.

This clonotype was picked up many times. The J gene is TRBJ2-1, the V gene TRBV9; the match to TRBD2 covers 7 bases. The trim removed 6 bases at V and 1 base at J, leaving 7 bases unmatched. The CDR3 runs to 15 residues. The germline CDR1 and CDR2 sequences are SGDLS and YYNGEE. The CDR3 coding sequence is TGTGCCAGCACCCCGGGGGGAAGGTCCTACAATGAGCAGTTCTTC. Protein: CASTPGGRSYNEQFF.

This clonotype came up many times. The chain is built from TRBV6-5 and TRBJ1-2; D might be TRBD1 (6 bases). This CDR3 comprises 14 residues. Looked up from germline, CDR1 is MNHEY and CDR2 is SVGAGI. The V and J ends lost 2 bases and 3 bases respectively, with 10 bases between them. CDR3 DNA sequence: TGTGCCAGCAGTTACGTAGGGGGGGACTATGGCTACACCTTC. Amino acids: CASSYVGGDYGYTF.

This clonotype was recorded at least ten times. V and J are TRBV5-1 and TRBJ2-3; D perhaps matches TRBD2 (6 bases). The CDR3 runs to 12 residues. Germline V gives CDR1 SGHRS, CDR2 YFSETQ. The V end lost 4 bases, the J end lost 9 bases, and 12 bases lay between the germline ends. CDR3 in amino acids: CASSPGRETQYF. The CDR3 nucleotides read TGCGCCAGCAGCCCCGGACGGGAGACGCAGTATTTT.

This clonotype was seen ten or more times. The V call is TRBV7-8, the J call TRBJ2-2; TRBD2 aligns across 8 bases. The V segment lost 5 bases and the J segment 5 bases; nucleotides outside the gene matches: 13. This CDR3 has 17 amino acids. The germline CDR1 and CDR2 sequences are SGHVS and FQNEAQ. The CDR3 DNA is TGTGCCAGCAGCCCCCGTGGTGGCGGGGGGATTACCGGGGAGCTGTTTTTT. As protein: CASSPRGGGGITGELFF.